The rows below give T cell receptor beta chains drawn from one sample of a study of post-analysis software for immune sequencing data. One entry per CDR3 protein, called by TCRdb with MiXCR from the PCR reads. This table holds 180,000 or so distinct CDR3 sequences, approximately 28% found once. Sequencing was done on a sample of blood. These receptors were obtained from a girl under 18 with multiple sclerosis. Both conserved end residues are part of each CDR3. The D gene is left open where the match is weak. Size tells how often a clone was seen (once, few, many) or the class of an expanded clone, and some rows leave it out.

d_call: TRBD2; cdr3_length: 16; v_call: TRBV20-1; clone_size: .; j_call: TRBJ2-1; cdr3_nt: TGCAGTGCTAGGACGGGCGGGACTATCTCCTACAATGAGCAGTTCTTC; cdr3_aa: CSARTGGTISYNEQFF
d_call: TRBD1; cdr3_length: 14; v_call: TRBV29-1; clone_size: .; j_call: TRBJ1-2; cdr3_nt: TGCAGCGTTGAAGACAAGACAGGGGTTAATGGCTACACCTTC; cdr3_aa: CSVEDKTGVNGYTF
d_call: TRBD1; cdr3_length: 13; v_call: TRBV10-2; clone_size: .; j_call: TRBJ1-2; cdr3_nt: TGCGCCAGCAGCCCTGACAGGGTGGGCGGCTACACCTTC; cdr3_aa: CASSPDRVGGYTF
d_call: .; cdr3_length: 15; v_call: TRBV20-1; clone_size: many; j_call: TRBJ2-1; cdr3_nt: TGCAGTGCTAGGGACCTACCATACTCCTACAATGAGCAGTTCTTC; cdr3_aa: CSARDLPYSYNEQFF
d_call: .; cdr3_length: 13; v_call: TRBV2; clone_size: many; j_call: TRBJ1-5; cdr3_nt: TGTGCCAGCAGACGGGATAGCAATCAGCCCCAGCATTTT; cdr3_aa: CASRRDSNQPQHF
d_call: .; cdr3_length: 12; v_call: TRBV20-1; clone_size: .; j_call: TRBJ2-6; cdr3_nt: TGCAGTGCTACATCTGGGGCCAACGTCCTGACTTTC; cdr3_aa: CSATSGANVLTF
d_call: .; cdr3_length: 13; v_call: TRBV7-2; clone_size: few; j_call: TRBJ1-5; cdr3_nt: TGTGCCAGCAGTACAGGGTACAGCCAGCCCCAGCATTTT; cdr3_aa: CASSTGYSQPQHF
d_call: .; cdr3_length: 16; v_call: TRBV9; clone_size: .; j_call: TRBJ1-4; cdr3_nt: TGTGCCAGCAGCGTAGGAAGGAATCCCCCTAATGAAAAACTGTTTTTT; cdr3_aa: CASSVGRNPPNEKLFF
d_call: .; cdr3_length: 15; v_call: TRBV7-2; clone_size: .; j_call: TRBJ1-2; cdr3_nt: TGTGCCAGCAGCTTAGCGCCGGGGGCCGTCTATGGCTACACCTTC; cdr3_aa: CASSLAPGAVYGYTF
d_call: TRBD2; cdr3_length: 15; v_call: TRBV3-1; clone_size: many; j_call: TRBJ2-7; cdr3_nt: TGTGCCAGCAGCCAAGTTAGGACTAGCAGCCACGAGCAGTACTTC; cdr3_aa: CASSQVRTSSHEQYF
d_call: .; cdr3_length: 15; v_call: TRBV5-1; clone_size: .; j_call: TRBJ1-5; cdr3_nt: TGCGCCAGCAGCTTGGCCGGGGACCTCAATCAGCCCCAGCATTTT; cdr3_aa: CASSLAGDLNQPQHF
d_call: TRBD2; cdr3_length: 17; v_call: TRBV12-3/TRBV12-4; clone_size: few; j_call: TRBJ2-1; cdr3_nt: TGTGCCAGCAGGACTCTAGCGGGGGGCCGCTCCTACAATGAGCAGTTCTTC; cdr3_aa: CASRTLAGGRSYNEQFF
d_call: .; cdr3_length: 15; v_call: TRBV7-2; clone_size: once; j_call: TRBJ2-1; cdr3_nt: TGTGCCAGCGGCTTAGCTGGCGGGATAGGAAATGAGCAGTTCTTC; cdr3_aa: CASGLAGGIGNEQFF
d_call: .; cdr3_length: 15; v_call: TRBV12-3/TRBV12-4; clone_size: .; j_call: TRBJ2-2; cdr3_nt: TGTGCCAGCAGTTTCCAGGGATTTCGCACCGGGGAGCTGTTTTTT; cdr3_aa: CASSFQGFRTGELFF
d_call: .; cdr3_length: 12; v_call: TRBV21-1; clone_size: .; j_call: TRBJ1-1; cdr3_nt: TGTGCCAGCGTCAGGGGGTACACTGAAGCTTTCTTT; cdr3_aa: CASVRGYTEAFF
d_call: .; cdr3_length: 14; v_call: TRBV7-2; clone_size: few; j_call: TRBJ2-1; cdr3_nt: TGTGCCAGCAGCCGCTTGATAGGGGTGGCTGAGCAGTTCTTC; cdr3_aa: CASSRLIGVAEQFF